These 8 T cell receptor beta chains originate from one sample sequenced in a study of cytomegalovirus exposure and HLA in healthy donors. Primers included in the PCR were 60 Vbeta and 13 Jbeta primers. Generated by immunoSEQ multiplex PCR, the TCRdb table keeps only in-frame clones and is missing some. Seen here are around 160,000 clones, approximately 77% observed once, and the top ten hold roughly 7.5%. Sequenced input: PBMCs. The receptors here all came from a male donor in good health and CMV-seropositive.

This clone was seen a few times. The junction does not match germline at one end; this may be a read error. V usage is TRBV7-7 and J usage is TRBJ2-7; 9 bases are a match to TRBD2. There are 14 residues in the CDR3. CDR1 is SSHAT and CDR2 is FNYEAQ in the germline V gene (reference sequence). In nucleotides, the CDR3 is TGTGCTAGCAGCTTAGCGGGGGACAGTAACGAGCAGTACTTC. Translation: CASSLAGDSNEQYF.

V gene TRBV2 combines with J gene TRBJ2-2; 8 positions agree with TRBD2. The germline V gene has CDR1 SNHLY and CDR2 FYNNEI. Trimming at V came to 7 bases and at J to 7 bases, leaving 11 bases not matched to a gene. This CDR3 is built from 15 residues. DNA of the CDR3: TGTGCCAGCACCAGGGCGGGGGGCCAGGGCGGGGAGCTGTTTTTT. Translation: CASTRAGGQGGELFF.

The V gene is TRBV21-1, the J gene TRBJ2-3; TRBD1, the table's D call, lacks a check against the DNA. TRBV21-1 is a documented pseudogene. CDR3 length equals 13 residues. CDR3 in amino acids: CASRKGAYHTQYF. The CDR3 nucleotides are TGTGCCAGCAGGAAAGGGGCCTACCATACGCAGTATTTT.

The gene calls are TRBV6-1 and TRBJ2-7, with TRBD1 as a possible D gene (6 bases). The ends were cut back, 11 bases at V and 1 base at J, with 12 bases in the middle. Germline-derived CDR1 and CDR2 are MNHNS and SASEGT. The CDR3 length is 12 residues. The CDR3 reads CAVHTGSYEQYF. The CDR3 region has the DNA TGTGCCGTCCACACAGGGTCCTACGAGCAGTACTTC.

This chain joins TRBV18 and TRBJ1-2, with 10 bases that match TRBD1. The CDR3 covers 15 residues. CDR1 and CDR2 (germline): KGHSH, LQKENI. Trimming cost V 8 bases and J 2 bases; bases outside gene matches: 8. The CDR3 DNA sequence: TGTGCCAGCGAATATAGGGGACAGGGGAACTATGGCTACACCTTC. It yields the protein CASEYRGQGNYGYTF. Combining the CDR3 with reference TRBV18 and TRBJ1-2 gives the whole variable domain NAGVMQNPRHLVRRRGQEARLRCSPMKGHSHVYWYRQLPEEGLKFMVYLQKENIIDESGMPKERFSAEFPKEGPSILRIQQVVRGDSAAYFCASEYRGQGNYGYTFGSGTRLTVV.

The chain carries TRBV9 and TRBJ1-4; 10 bases are shared with TRBD1. V lost 4 bases to trimming and J lost 8 bases; unmatched junction nucleotides: 5. CDR1 and CDR2 from the germline V gene are SGDLS and YYNGEE. The CDR3 has 14 residues. The CDR3 DNA reads TGTGCCAGCAGCCACGGGACAGGGGAGGAAAAACTGTTTTTT. Amino acids: CASSHGTGEEKLFF.

The chain recombines TRBV6-1 with TRBJ1-6; unclear D gene. The CDR3 is made up of 15 amino acids. The germline V gene encodes CDR1 MNHNS and CDR2 SASEGT. The V end lost 6 bases, the J end lost 6 bases, and 15 bases lay between the germline ends. In DNA form, the CDR3 reads TGTGCCAGCAGGCCCCTGGGTCTAGCTAATTCACCCCTCCACTTT. It codes for CASRPLGLANSPLHF.

This clone has more than one count but fewer than ten. V is TRBV6-5 and J is TRBJ1-4; no definite D call. Trimming took 0 bases from V and 6 from J, leaving 11 bases between them. CDR3 length: 15 residues. CDR1 and CDR2 from the germline V gene are MNHEY and SVGAGI. The CDR3 sequence is CASSYSGSPDEKLFF. Here the CDR3 DNA reads TGTGCCAGCAGTTACTCGGGCAGCCCGGATGAAAAACTGTTTTTT.